These 26 T cell receptor beta chains came from one sample sequenced in a study of cytomegalovirus exposure and HLA in healthy donors. It was with 60 Vbeta and 13 Jbeta primers that the PCR ran. This table comes from immunoSEQ multiplex PCR, and its TCRdb copy is limited to in-frame clones, with some not included. Here the sample spans about 150,000 clones, roughly three quarters being singletons. The sample taken for sequencing was PBMCs. Source of these receptors: a male donor in good health and CMV-seronegative.

The chain joins TRBV19 to TRBJ2-2, with D maybe TRBD1 (6 bases). V lost 3 bases and J 5 bases, leaving 10 bases between the germline ends. The CDR3 extends over 14 amino acids. Germline CDR1 LNHDA, CDR2 SQIVND (reference sequence). The CDR3, as DNA: TGTGCCAGTAGTATTGGGGGCATGACCGGGGAGCTGTTTTTT. This translates into CASSIGGMTGELFF.

The V call is TRBV28, the J call TRBJ2-7; the D gene is possibly TRBD1 (6 bases). The germline CDR1 and CDR2 sequences are MDHEN and SYDVKM. CDR3 length equals 14 residues. The ends were cut back, 5 bases at V and 6 bases at J, with 17 bases in the middle. CDR3 sequence: CASSAAHRDREQYF. The CDR3 nucleotides read TGTGCCAGCAGTGCCGCTCACAGGGACCGCGAGCAGTACTTC.

This chain joins TRBV4-1 and TRBJ2-7; D is unclear. CDR3 length: 11 residues. The V end was cut by 4 bases, the J end by 3 bases, with 4 bases between. Looked up from germline, CDR1 is MGHRA and CDR2 is YSYEKL. This CDR3 is CASSPGYEQYF. The CDR3 DNA reads TGCGCCAGCAGCCCCGGCTACGAGCAGTACTTC.

The chain combines TRBV28 with TRBJ1-5; TRBD1 aligns across 9 bases. The CDR3 extends over 15 amino acids. The V gene's germline CDR1 is MDHEN and CDR2 SYDVKM. V dropped 5 bases and J dropped 1; count of bases not matched to a gene: 3. The DNA for the CDR3 is TGTGCCAGCAGTAGGGGACAGGGAAGCAATCAGCCCCAGCATTTT. It encodes CASSRGQGSNQPQHF.

The gene calls are TRBV5-1 and TRBJ2-7; 10 nucleotides agree with TRBD1. With V trimmed by 3 bases and J by 3 bases, 9 bases remained unmatched. This CDR3 contains 16 residues. Germline lookup yields CDR1 SGHRS and CDR2 YFSETQ. Written as DNA, the CDR3 is TGCGCCAGCAGCTGGGGTCCCGGGACAGGGGACTACGAGCAGTACTTC. This translates into CASSWGPGTGDYEQYF.

The count of this clone is one. The chain has TRBV7-2 and TRBJ1-5; D might be TRBD1 (6 bases). Germline V CDR1 and CDR2: SGHTA, FQGNSA. V was shortened by 2 bases and J by 5 bases, with 13 bases between the two germline ends. This CDR3 has 15 residues. The CDR3 region is CASSLRTGQDQPQHF. CDR3 sequence (DNA): TGTGCCAGCAGCTTAAGAACAGGGCAGGATCAGCCCCAGCATTTT.

This chain links TRBV28 with TRBJ2-7, with 9 bases fitting TRBD1. The trim removed 3 bases at V and 12 bases at J, leaving 6 bases unmatched. Per the germline V gene, CDR1 is MDHEN and CDR2 is SYDVKM. The CDR3 consists of 12 residues. The CDR3 DNA is TGTGCCAGCAGTTTTGGACAGGGGCGTTTGTACTTC. Protein product: CASSFGQGRLYF.

This clone came up a few times. The chain recombines TRBV28 with TRBJ2-7, with D possibly matching TRBD1 (6 bases). Germline V gives CDR1 MDHEN, CDR2 SYDVKM. Trimming shortened V by 8 bases and J by 6 bases, and 14 bases separated the two germline ends. The CDR3 totals 12 residues. CDR3 sequence (DNA): TGTGCCAGCGGGGCCCCAGGGGTCGAGCAGTACTTC. Residues: CASGAPGVEQYF.

The chain employs TRBV7-2 and TRBJ2-4; TRBD1 is a possible D gene (6 bases). The CDR3 sequence is 17 residues long. The germline gives CDR1 SGHTA, CDR2 FQGNSA. Trimming took off 3 bases at V and 3 bases at J, with 18 bases between the two ends. CDR3 loop: CASSFQAQGRGKNIQYF. The CDR3, as DNA: TGTGCCAGCAGCTTCCAGGCGCAGGGGAGAGGCAAAAACATTCAGTACTTC.

The genes are TRBV18 and TRBJ2-5; 11 bases fit TRBD1. The closer fit of TRBJ2-7 to the DNA end suggests the J call may be wrong. Germline CDR1 KGHSH, CDR2 LQKENI. CDR3 length: 14 residues. The CDR3 bases are TGTGCCAGCTCACCCGGGACAGGGGGCTACGAGCAGTACTTC. Translation gives CASSPGTGGYEQYF.

This clone was observed a handful of times. This chain links TRBV6-4 with TRBJ2-1; D possibly corresponds to TRBD2 (6 bases). CDR3 size: 15 residues. Germline V gene sequence: CDR1 MRHNA, CDR2 SNTAGT. Trimming removed 2 bases from V and 4 bases from J, with 12 bases in between. The CDR3 coding sequence is TGTGCCAGCAGTGACCATAGCGGTACATACAATGAGCAGTTCTTC. Protein product: CASSDHSGTYNEQFF.

This CDR3 is CSVGGRTGELFF. Written as DNA, the CDR3 is TGCAGCGTTGGCGGTCGCACCGGGGAGCTGTTTTTT. This chain uses TRBV29-1 with TRBJ2-2; D gene ambiguous. Germline CDR1 reads SQVTM; CDR2 reads ANQGSEA. The CDR3 is 12 residues long. V was shortened by 4 bases and J by 4 bases, with 7 bases between the two germline ends.

The chain has TRBV6-5 and TRBJ2-7, with 14 bases fitting TRBD2. CDR3 length equals 15 residues. The V and J ends lost 6 bases and 0 bases, in that order; junction bases with no gene match: 1. Germline CDR1 reads MNHEY; CDR2 reads SVGAGI. The CDR3 here is CASSGLAGGSYEQYF. CDR3 coding DNA: TGTGCCAGCAGCGGACTAGCGGGAGGCTCCTACGAGCAGTACTTC.

The rearrangement uses TRBV2 and TRBJ2-7, with 7 bases fitting TRBD1. CDR1 SNHLY and CDR2 FYNNEI come from the germline V gene. V was clipped by 7 bases and J by 3 bases; unmatched bases: 6. This CDR3 is 13 amino acids long. CDR3 loop: CASIDRADYEQYF. In DNA, the CDR3 is TGTGCCAGCATTGACAGGGCGGACTACGAGCAGTACTTC.

The chain has TRBV5-4 and TRBJ2-1; the D is unclear. Trimming took 4 bases from V and 4 from J, leaving 6 bases between them. The CDR3 loop spans 12 amino acids. Germline CDR1 and CDR2: SGHNT and YYREEE (reference sequence). CDR3 region: CASSPSYNEQFF. The DNA of the CDR3 is TGTGCCAGCAGCCCGTCGTACAATGAGCAGTTCTTC.

V gene TRBV7-2 combines with J gene TRBJ1-4; 7 bases map to TRBD1. Germline V gene sequence: CDR1 SGHTA, CDR2 FQGNSA. This CDR3 is built from 15 residues. The trim removed 5 bases at V and 5 bases at J, leaving 8 bases unmatched. CDR3 residues: CASSAFGTANEKLFF. In nucleotides, the CDR3 is TGTGCCAGCAGCGCCTTTGGGACAGCGAATGAAAAACTGTTTTTT.

This chain connects TRBV30 to TRBJ1-5, with D uncertain. Germline V gene sequence: CDR1 GTSNPN, CDR2 SVGIG (reference sequence). The CDR3 consists of 14 residues. In DNA form, the CDR3 reads TGTGCTACTGTGGTGTGGGCAGGCAATCAGCCCCAGCATTTT. Amino acids: CATVVWAGNQPQHF.

The chain recombines TRBV13 with TRBJ2-7; 11 bases align to TRBD2. V shed 6 bases, J shed 3 bases, and the junction held 7 bases outside the gene matches. The CDR3 has 15 residues. Germline values: CDR1 PRHDT, CDR2 FYEKMQ (reference sequence). This chain's CDR3 is CASSSAGLAGYEQYF. In nucleotides, the CDR3 is TGTGCCAGCAGTTCCGCCGGACTAGCGGGCTACGAGCAGTACTTC.

The V call is TRBV28, the J call TRBJ1-4, with TRBD1 matching over 11 bases. The length of the CDR3 is 15 residues. J lost 8 bases, V lost 8 bases, and 10 bases had no gene match. CDR1 and CDR2 (germline): MDHEN, SYDVKM. CDR3 amino acids: CASAWGGQGGEKLFF. The CDR3 region has the DNA TGTGCCAGCGCCTGGGGGGGACAGGGGGGGGAAAAACTGTTTTTT.

This clone was picked up a small number of times. The chain employs TRBV25-1 and TRBJ2-4, with D maybe TRBD1 (5 bases). The length of the CDR3 is 15 residues. V lost 3 bases and J 9 bases, leaving 18 bases between the germline ends. The germline V gene has CDR1 MGHDK and CDR2 SYGVNS. The CDR3 is CASSDSSGHVGIQYF. The CDR3 DNA is TGTGCCAGCAGTGATTCGTCCGGACACGTCGGCATTCAGTACTTC.

V is TRBV19 and J is TRBJ2-3; 7 nucleotides align to TRBD1. The CDR3 is 14 amino acids. Trimming removed 10 bases from V and 2 bases from J; junction bases left unmatched: 9. Germline V lookup: CDR1 LNHDA, CDR2 SQIVND (reference sequence). The CDR3 loop reads CATLGQELTDTQYF. CDR3 coding DNA: TGTGCCACCCTAGGACAGGAACTCACAGATACGCAGTATTTT.

The chain couples TRBV29-1 to TRBJ1-1; the match to TRBD1 covers 8 bases. This CDR3 contains 12 residues. Germline assignment: CDR1 SQVTM and CDR2 ANQGSEA. V shed 7 bases, J shed 2 bases, and the junction held 3 bases outside the gene matches. Here the CDR3 reads CSGDRSNTEAFF. The CDR3 bases are TGCAGCGGGGACAGGTCTAACACTGAAGCTTTCTTT.

The chain joins TRBV18 to TRBJ2-5; D gene unclear. CDR3 length: 12 amino acids. Trimming left V 6 bases short and J 5 bases short, with 10 bases between. Per germline, CDR1 KGHSH and CDR2 LQKENI. The CDR3 DNA is TGTGCCAGCTCGCCCGCTGAGGAGACCCAGTACTTC. Protein: CASSPAEETQYF.

The chain combines TRBV7-6 with TRBJ2-7; D is perhaps TRBD1 (5 bases). This CDR3 has 13 residues. V lost 1 base and J lost 3, with 7 bases in between. CDR1 SGHVS and CDR2 FNYEAQ come from the germline V gene. In DNA, the CDR3 is TGTGCCAGCAGCTTAGGACAGAACTACGAGCAGTACTTC. It yields the protein CASSLGQNYEQYF.

The CDR3 loop is CASSLLGLAGNYEQYF. As DNA, the CDR3 is TGTGCCAGCAGCTTATTGGGACTAGCGGGAAACTACGAGCAGTACTTC. V is TRBV7-2 and J is TRBJ2-7; 13 bases are shared with TRBD2. Trimming cost V 2 bases and J 3 bases; bases outside gene matches: 4. From germline, CDR1 is SGHTA and CDR2 FQGNSA. The CDR3 extends over 16 amino acids.

This chain uses TRBV9 with TRBJ1-3, with 7 bases fitting TRBD1. CDR3 length: 16 amino acids. V lost 0 bases, J lost 2 bases, and 5 bases stayed unmatched. Germline V lookup: CDR1 SGDLS, CDR2 YYNGEE. CDR3 protein: CASSVESRGAGNTIYF. The DNA for the CDR3 is TGTGCCAGCAGCGTAGAAAGCAGGGGGGCTGGAAACACCATATATTTT.